This is a list of T cell receptor beta chains from one sample in a study of OX40 agonist ivuxolimab in advanced cancers. Profiling relied on immunoSEQ multiplex PCR, and the TCRdb table lists in-frame clones only, not all of them. The repertoire includes around 74,000 clones, about 80% of them detected once, and around 0.5% sits in the top ten. The material was CD4+ or CD8+ T cells sorted from blood, obtained in a trial of the OX40 agonist ivuxolimab. These receptors originate from an adult with an advanced solid tumor such as melanoma, head and neck, liver or kidney cancer. The CDR3 runs from the conserved cysteine through the conserved F or W. The D gene is left open where the match is weak.

d_gene	j_gene	v_gene	CDR3nt	CDR3aa
TRBD1	TRBJ1-2	TRBV10-3	TGTGCCATCAGTGGGACCGGGACAGGTGTATATGGCTACACCTTC	CAISGTGTGVYGYTF
-	TRBJ2-4	TRBV21-1	TGTGCCAGCAGCAAACCCCCGCTTCAGGGGTGGAACATTCAGTACTTC	CASSKPPLQGWNIQYF
-	TRBJ2-2	TRBV2	TGTGCCAGCAGAGAAATAGCGAACACCGGGGAGCTGTTTTTT	CASREIANTGELFF
TRBD2	TRBJ2-5	TRBV7-2	TGTGCCAGCAGCAGAGGGACTAGCGGGGGGGTAGGTGAAGAGACCCAGTACTTC	CASSRGTSGGVGEETQYF
-	TRBJ2-5	TRBV5-4	TGTGCCAGCAGCTTGCAGGGGCTTCACCAAGAGACCCAGTACTTC	CASSLQGLHQETQYF
-	TRBJ1-1	TRBV28	TGTGCCAGCAGCTGGACATTTTACGCCCCCGAAGCTTTCTTT	CASSWTFYAPEAFF
TRBD1	TRBJ1-4	TRBV19	TGTGCCGCCCAGGACAGGGTATATGAAAAACTGTTTTTT	CAAQDRVYEKLFF
TRBD1	TRBJ2-5	TRBV6-5	TGTGCCAGCAGTTACTCGGGCAGGGGGTACCAAGAGACCCAGTACTTC	CASSYSGRGYQETQYF
-	TRBJ1-3	TRBV7-8	TGTGCCAGCAGCTTATTGACGAGCTCTGGAAACACCATATATTTT	CASSLLTSSGNTIYF
-	TRBJ2-7	TRBV28	TGTGCCAGTAACCCTGGGGCCTACGAGCAGTACTTC	CASNPGAYEQYF
TRBD1	TRBJ2-2	TRBV19	TGTGCCACCATGACAGGGACGGGCGGGGAGCTGTTTTTT	CATMTGTGGELFF
-	TRBJ2-7	TRBV2	TGTGCCAGCAGGGGGGACCGGTACGAGCAGTACTTC	CASRGDRYEQYF
TRBD2	TRBJ2-3	TRBV7-9	TGTGCCAGCAGCCGCAGAACTAGCGGGGTAACAGATACGCAGTATTTT	CASSRRTSGVTDTQYF
-	TRBJ2-7	TRBV11-2	TGTGCCAGCAGCTTAGAGCTCCAATTATCTTACGAGCAGTACTTC	CASSLELQLSYEQYF
-	TRBJ2-2	TRBV5-1	TGCGCCAGCAGCTTGGATAGTACTTGGAACACCGGGGAGCTGTTTTTT	CASSLDSTWNTGELFF
-	TRBJ1-5	TRBV28	TGTGCCAGCAGCTTGGACCTGGGGCAGCCCCAGCATTTT	CASSLDLGQPQHF
-	TRBJ1-2	TRBV19	TGTGCCAGTAGTATAAAATCGCGGGGGACTGTAAGTAGCTACACCTTC	CASSIKSRGTVSSYTF
-	TRBJ1-1	TRBV19	TGTGCCAGTAGTATAGTGGGGAGCGGCACTGAAGCTTTCTTT	CASSIVGSGTEAFF
TRBD1	TRBJ1-3	TRBV27	TGTGCCAGCAGTTTAAGGGCCGGGACAGCCTATAGCGCGTCTGGAAACACCATATATTTT	CASSLRAGTAYSASGNTIYF
-	TRBJ1-4	TRBV7-9	TGTGCCAGCAGCCCATCCGCCATCCCAGCAACTAATGAAAAACTGTTTTTT	CASSPSAIPATNEKLFF
-	TRBJ2-7	TRBV11-3	TGTGCCAGCAGCTTAGGGGGCGAGGGAAACCACGAGCAGTACTTC	CASSLGGEGNHEQYF
-	TRBJ1-5	TRBV27	TGTGCCAGCGGGTCGCGGCAGGGCGGTCAGCCCCAGCATTTT	CASGSRQGGQPQHF
-	TRBJ1-3	TRBV15	TGTGCCACCAGCAGATCCAACGAGGGGGGAAGCACCATATATTTT	CATSRSNEGGSTIYF